These 27 T cell receptor beta chains share one sample of origin, sequenced in a study of blood T cell repertoires in COVID-19. TCRdb's copy holds only in-frame clones and misses some; the assay was immunoSEQ multiplex PCR. Of some 290,000 clones in the sample, less than 85% were seen once. The sequencing input was peripheral blood. The receptors stem from a man aged 55-75 years who had recovered from COVID-19.

This clone came up a few times. This chain connects TRBV10-3 to TRBJ1-1; tentatively, D is TRBD1 (6 bases). The V gene's germline CDR1 is ENHRY and CDR2 SYGVKD. Trimming pared 6 bases from V and 1 base from J, leaving 6 bases between. The CDR3 runs to 12 residues. This CDR3 reads CAIRGANTEAFF. The CDR3 nucleotides are TGTGCCATCAGGGGGGCGAACACTGAAGCTTTCTTT.

The chain links TRBV5-1 to TRBJ2-1, with D unresolved. The CDR3 is 14 amino acids. Germline-derived CDR1 and CDR2 are SGHRS and YFSETQ. V was pared by 4 bases and J by 6 bases, with 14 bases between. CDR3 in DNA: TGCGCCAGCAGCGTGGACCCTTTTAGCAATGAGCAGTTCTTC. Protein sequence: CASSVDPFSNEQFF.

The chain joins TRBV30 to TRBJ2-7, with TRBD2 as a possible D gene (6 bases). The CDR3 runs 15 residues. The germline V gene encodes CDR1 GTSNPN and CDR2 SVGIG (reference sequence). Trimming stripped 2 bases from V and 1 base from J, with 15 bases between. The CDR3 is CAWSLRGGRSYEQYF. The CDR3 nucleotides are TGTGCCTGGAGTCTGCGTGGAGGGCGATCCTACGAGCAGTACTTC.

Of note for this clone: Other DNA sequences in this sample translate to the same CDR3. The chain uses TRBV11-3 and TRBJ2-5; TRBD2 matches at 11 bases. Germline-derived CDR1 and CDR2 are SGHNT and YENEEA. The V and J ends lost 4 bases and 2 bases, in that order; junction bases with no gene match: 3. The length of the CDR3 is 15 residues. As DNA, the CDR3 is TGTGCCAGCAGCTCTGGGACTAGCGGACAAGAGACCCAGTACTTC. Protein product: CASSSGTSGQETQYF.

This clone was seen once. The chain couples TRBV11-2 to TRBJ2-1, with TRBD2 matching over 12 bases. This CDR3 is built from 15 residues. The V segment lost 4 bases and the J segment 9 bases; nucleotides outside the gene matches: 7. The germline gives CDR1 SGHAT, CDR2 FQNNGV. The CDR3: CASSSLAGGKVEQFF. The CDR3 DNA follows: TGTGCCAGCAGCTCTCTAGCGGGAGGGAAGGTTGAGCAGTTCTTC.

The chain employs TRBV6-5 and TRBJ1-4, with TRBD1 identical over 7 bases. The CDR3 runs 13 residues. V trimming: 6 bases; J trimming: 3 bases; junction bases outside the gene matches: 1. Germline V gene data show CDR1 as MNHEY and CDR2 as SVGAGI. The CDR3 loop is CASRQGSNEKLFF. The CDR3 nucleotides read TGTGCCAGCAGACAGGGGTCTAATGAAAAACTGTTTTTT.

This chain uses TRBV19 with TRBJ2-6; the D is unclear. V was pared by 7 bases and J by 2 bases, with 21 bases between. Germline assignment: CDR1 LNHDA and CDR2 SQIVND (reference sequence). The CDR3 covers 18 residues. The CDR3: CASNRVVGGATGANVLTF. The CDR3 DNA is TGTGCCAGTAATCGCGTCGTCGGCGGAGCAACTGGGGCCAACGTCCTGACTTTC.

V gene TRBV7-2 combines with J gene TRBJ2-1, with 10 bases aligning to TRBD2. This CDR3 is 17 amino acids long. With 1 base clipped from V and 4 bases from J, the junction kept 7 bases outside the gene matches. The germline V gene has CDR1 SGHTA and CDR2 FQGNSA. The CDR3 here is CASSLVLASGRYNEQFF. CDR3 in DNA: TGTGCCAGCAGCTTAGTACTCGCTAGCGGGAGATACAATGAGCAGTTCTTC.

This chain connects TRBV9 to TRBJ2-3, with 12 bases matching TRBD2. V lost 3 bases, J lost 6 bases, and 5 bases stayed unmatched. This CDR3 is 15 amino acids long. Germline V gene data show CDR1 as SGDLS and CDR2 as YYNGEE. The CDR3: CASSGLAGAGDTQYF. Written as DNA, the CDR3 is TGTGCCAGCAGCGGACTAGCGGGGGCTGGGGATACGCAGTATTTT.

This clone was seen once. This chain uses TRBV19 with TRBJ1-1; TRBD1 might be the D (5 bases). Germline V gene lookup returns CDR1 LNHDA and CDR2 SQIVND (reference sequence). The length of the CDR3 is 16 residues. V was trimmed by 0 bases and J by 1 base, leaving 12 bases between them. CDR3 sequence (DNA): TGTGCCAGTAGTATAGATGGGGGACTCGAGAACACTGAAGCTTTCTTT. This gives the protein CASSIDGGLENTEAFF.

This chain links TRBV28 with TRBJ2-7, with a tentative D call TRBD1 (5 bases). This CDR3 comprises 13 residues. Between the trimmed V and J ends, which lost 3 bases and 7 bases, there was a span of 13 bases. Germline V gene lookup returns CDR1 MDHEN and CDR2 SYDVKM. DNA of the CDR3: TGTGCCAGCAGTTTTGGCAGGGCTAAAGAGCAGTACTTC. This codes for CASSFGRAKEQYF.

This clone was observed once. This chain connects TRBV27 to TRBJ1-6; TRBD1 aligns across 8 bases. This CDR3 region has 16 residues. V shed 5 bases, J shed 10 bases, and the junction held 13 bases outside the gene matches. CDR1 is MNHEY, CDR2 SMNVEV, per germline (reference sequence). The CDR3 region is CASSANPTRGRSPLHF. CDR3 coding DNA: TGTGCCAGCAGTGCCAATCCCACCAGGGGGCGATCACCCCTCCACTTT.

The CDR3 spells CAWSEGEGVRNQPQHF. Here the CDR3 DNA reads TGTGCCTGGAGTGAGGGGGAGGGGGTCCGCAATCAGCCCCAGCATTTT. The rearrangement links TRBV30 to TRBJ1-5, with a tentative D call TRBD1 (6 bases). The ends were cut back, 1 base at V and 2 bases at J, with 15 bases in the middle. In germline, CDR1 is GTSNPN, CDR2 SVGIG (reference sequence). CDR3 length equals 16 residues.

The V gene is TRBV5-1, the J gene TRBJ1-1; D possibly corresponds to TRBD1 (5 bases). Per germline, CDR1 SGHRS and CDR2 YFSETQ. This CDR3 has 14 amino acids. Deletions cut 0 bases from V and 4 bases from J, with 10 bases between. The CDR3 bases are TGCGCCAGCAGCTTGGGGGACGGGAGCACTGAAGCTTTCTTT. It specifies CASSLGDGSTEAFF.

V usage is TRBV7-9 and J usage is TRBJ2-3; D uncertain. CDR3 length: 15 residues. Germline V CDR1 and CDR2: SEHNR, FQNEAQ (reference sequence). Trimming shortened V by 1 base and J by 1 base, and 9 bases separated the two germline ends. CDR3 sequence (DNA): TGTGCCAGCAGCTTAGGAGGTGGTGGCACAGATACGCAGTATTTT. It codes for CASSLGGGGTDTQYF.

V and J are TRBV27 and TRBJ2-7, with D perhaps matching TRBD1 (6 bases). The V and J ends lost 6 bases and 2 bases respectively, with 11 bases between them. Germline V gene data show CDR1 as MNHEY and CDR2 as SMNVEV (reference sequence). This CDR3 region has 13 residues. In DNA form, the CDR3 reads TGTGCCAGCAGAAGGGGGATTACCTACGAGCAGTACTTC. Translated, it gives CASRRGITYEQYF.

This clone was found once. V gene TRBV9 combines with J gene TRBJ2-1, with 8 bases that match TRBD2. J gave up 6 bases and V 3 bases, and 11 bases lay outside the gene matches. The germline gives CDR1 SGDLS, CDR2 YYNGEE. The CDR3 totals 16 residues. CDR3 sequence: CASSGGSQRGSNEQFF. CDR3 bases: TGTGCCAGCAGCGGCGGGTCCCAGCGGGGGAGCAATGAGCAGTTCTTC.

This clone was seen just once. J is TRBJ2-1 and V is TRBV18; 8 nucleotides match TRBD1. The CDR3 is made up of 16 amino acids. CDR1 KGHSH and CDR2 LQKENI come from the germline V gene. The V and J ends lost 0 bases and 4 bases, in that order; junction bases with no gene match: 5. This CDR3 reads CASSPPMGQEYNEQFF. The CDR3 bases are TGTGCCAGCTCACCACCGATGGGACAGGAATACAATGAGCAGTTCTTC.

The rearrangement joins TRBV7-9 to TRBJ2-5; 8 bases are shared with TRBD1. The trim removed 4 bases at V and 4 bases at J, leaving 8 bases unmatched. Germline V gene lookup returns CDR1 SEHNR and CDR2 FQNEAQ (reference sequence). The CDR3 covers 15 residues. The CDR3 protein is CASSSEQGARETQYF. The CDR3 DNA is TGTGCCAGCAGCTCCGAGCAGGGGGCCAGAGAGACCCAGTACTTC.

The chain combines TRBV11-2 with TRBJ2-2, with D maybe TRBD1 (6 bases). Germline V gene lookup returns CDR1 SGHAT and CDR2 FQNNGV. The CDR3 spans 14 residues. The ends were cut back, 7 bases at V and 7 bases at J, with 16 bases in the middle. CDR3 sequence reads: CASNRQVLGGELFF. CDR3 bases: TGTGCCAGCAACAGACAGGTTTTGGGCGGGGAGCTGTTTTTT.

The V call is TRBV18, the J call TRBJ2-3; TRBD1 matches at 8 bases. The CDR3 sequence is 15 residues long. V shed 4 bases and J 2 bases; nucleotides not matched to a gene: 5. Germline assignment: CDR1 KGHSH and CDR2 LQKENI. The CDR3 DNA follows: TGTGCCAGCTCACTCCACAGGGGGACCACAGATACGCAGTATTTT. The encoded protein is CASSLHRGTTDTQYF.

The genes are TRBV5-1 and TRBJ2-1, with 9 positions matching TRBD1. Germline CDR1 reads SGHRS; CDR2 reads YFSETQ. CDR3 length: 15 amino acids. V was pared by 4 bases and J by 8 bases, with 10 bases of the junction left unmatched. CDR3 sequence reads: CASSTGRTGAHEQFF. The CDR3, as DNA: TGCGCCAGCAGCACTGGAAGGACAGGGGCCCATGAGCAGTTCTTC.

This clone showed up just a few times. The rearrangement joins TRBV6-5 to TRBJ2-7; D is ambiguous. Germline V CDR1 and CDR2: MNHEY, SVGAGI. Trimming left V 8 bases short and J 4 bases short, with 18 bases between. The CDR3 totals 14 residues. CDR3 DNA: TGTGCCAGCGTTCCGGGTCCCACCTTTTACGAGCAGTACTTC. As protein: CASVPGPTFYEQYF.

This clone was detected once. The rearrangement uses TRBV7-2 and TRBJ1-1; no clear D gene. Trimming removed 7 bases at V and 4 bases at J, with 22 bases between. The germline V gene has CDR1 SGHTA and CDR2 FQGNSA. The CDR3 contains 16 residues. In DNA form, the CDR3 reads TGTGCCAGCACACTTATGGTTTTCGGGTCGGTCACTGAAGCTTTCTTT. This translates into CASTLMVFGSVTEAFF.

This chain joins TRBV2 and TRBJ1-2, with D possibly matching TRBD1 (6 bases). V dropped 4 bases and J dropped 1 base, with 13 bases sitting between them. The CDR3 runs 15 residues. Germline CDR1 is SNHLY and CDR2 is FYNNEI. CDR3: CASSGYTDSNYGYTF. CDR3 bases: TGTGCCAGCAGTGGTTATACGGACAGTAACTATGGCTACACCTTC.

The chain recombines TRBV7-9 with TRBJ2-7, with 8 bases that match TRBD1. Germline CDR1 SEHNR, CDR2 FQNEAQ (reference sequence). V was pared by 8 bases and J by 3 bases, with 12 bases of the junction left unmatched. This CDR3 contains 15 residues. The CDR3 coding sequence is TGTGCCAGCGGGAGACATGGACAGGGATTCTACGAGCAGTACTTC. Translated: CASGRHGQGFYEQYF.

The chain employs TRBV7-6 and TRBJ2-2, with TRBD2 matching 11 bases. Germline V gene lookup returns CDR1 SGHVS and CDR2 FNYEAQ. CDR3 length: 16 residues. Trimming removed 5 bases from V and 2 bases from J; junction bases left unmatched: 4. The CDR3 region has the DNA TGTGCCAGCAGCCTTACTAGCGGGGGAAACACCGGGGAGCTGTTTTTT. Amino acid sequence: CASSLTSGGNTGELFF.